These T cell receptor beta chains were read from a single sample in a study of blood T cell repertoires in COVID-19. The data were produced by immunoSEQ multiplex PCR, yet TCRdb's version contains in-frame clones alone and is incomplete. The sample yields over 130,000 clones, around 88% seen once. The specimen sequenced was peripheral blood. Receptors were obtained from a human donor in a cohort sampled during active COVID-19. CDR3s include the opening cysteine and the closing phenylalanine or tryptophan. The order of the fields is V gene, clone size, J gene, D gene, CDR3 DNA, CDR3 protein. The D gene is left open where the match is weak. Clone size appears in some rows only: once, few, many, or a class for an expanded clone.

V: TRBV10-3
size: once
J: TRBJ2-3
D: -
DNA: TGTGCCATCAGTGAGTCGAATTCCGAACATCGCACAGATACGCAGTATTTT
CDR3: CAISESNSEHRTDTQYF

V: TRBV11-3
size: -
J: TRBJ2-1
D: -
DNA: TGTGCCAGCAGCTTAAATCTCCTTTCCCTTGAGCAGTTCTTC
CDR3: CASSLNLLSLEQFF

V: TRBV30
size: -
J: TRBJ2-1
D: TRBD2
DNA: TGTGCCTGGAGTCAAGCGGGGGGGCCGGATGAGCAGTTCTTC
CDR3: CAWSQAGGPDEQFF

V: TRBV19
size: -
J: TRBJ1-1
D: -
DNA: TGTGCCAGCCTTCCCGGGATCGGAGGGACTGAAGCTTTCTTT
CDR3: CASLPGIGGTEAFF

V: TRBV5-8
size: -
J: TRBJ1-2
D: -
DNA: TGTGCCAGCATCCTAGCTTCCGGCGACTATGGCTACACCTTC
CDR3: CASILASGDYGYTF

V: TRBV6-5
size: -
J: TRBJ1-2
D: TRBD1
DNA: TGTGCCAGCAGAAGGGACAGGGGCAATGGCTACACCTTC
CDR3: CASRRDRGNGYTF

V: TRBV5-4
size: -
J: TRBJ1-1
D: -
DNA: TGTGCCAGCAGCTTGGGGGGAGGGCGGCGGTCGAACACTGAAGCTTTCTTT
CDR3: CASSLGGGRRSNTEAFF

V: TRBV11-2
size: -
J: TRBJ2-3
D: TRBD2
DNA: TGTGCCAGCAGCTTAGGCCTCCGTGCGGGGGGGAGGGATACGCAGTATTTT
CDR3: CASSLGLRAGGRDTQYF

V: TRBV11-2
size: few
J: TRBJ1-6
D: TRBD1
DNA: TGTGCCAGCAGCTTAGATAGAAGGGGGCGATCACCCCTCCACTTT
CDR3: CASSLDRRGRSPLHF

V: TRBV7-3
size: -
J: TRBJ2-3
D: TRBD2
DNA: TGTGCCAGCAGCTCCAGCGGGGGCGCAGATACGCAGTATTTT
CDR3: CASSSSGGADTQYF

V: TRBV7-9
size: -
J: TRBJ1-5
D: -
DNA: TGTGCCAGCAGCTTAGAAGCGGGGGGCAGTCAGCCCCAGCATTTT
CDR3: CASSLEAGGSQPQHF

V: TRBV14
size: -
J: TRBJ2-7
D: TRBD1
DNA: TGTGCCAGCAGCCAAGGTCAGGGGGCGGGCGAGCAGTACTTC
CDR3: CASSQGQGAGEQYF

V: TRBV18
size: -
J: TRBJ1-6
D: -
DNA: TGTGCCAGCTCACCATCTGCGGCCGGGCAGGGTAATAATTCACCCCTCCACTTT
CDR3: CASSPSAAGQGNNSPLHF

V: TRBV19
size: -
J: TRBJ2-3
D: -
DNA: TGTGCCAGTAGTACCGGACAAGGAACAGATACGCAGTATTTT
CDR3: CASSTGQGTDTQYF

V: TRBV9
size: -
J: TRBJ1-1
D: -
DNA: TGTGCCAGCAGCGTGGGAGGGAGCACTGAAGCTTTCTTT
CDR3: CASSVGGSTEAFF

V: TRBV12-3/TRBV12-4
size: few
J: TRBJ2-1
D: TRBD1
DNA: TGTGCCAGCAGTACTACAGGGGGAGAGCAGTTCTTC
CDR3: CASSTTGGEQFF

V: TRBV27
size: -
J: TRBJ2-2
D: TRBD1
DNA: TGTGCCAGCAGTTCCACAGGGGACACCGGGGAGCTGTTTTTT
CDR3: CASSSTGDTGELFF